The entry below describes one T cell receptor beta chain. Its antigen is unknown. No much larger clone exists at a distance of one base, and base qualities are not known. Library creation used the immunoSEQ multiplex PCR assay. The table was pulled from immuneACCESS by TCRdb, which kept in-frame rearrangements only. Such tables lose some clones; where checked, under half of the loss comes from unresolved V genes, and the rest has no known cause. This sample has about 40,000 clones in its table, and 88% of those were observed once. The top ten constitute roughly 5% of the sample. This sample was included in a study of T cell changes during pregnancy in multiple sclerosis (dated by TCRdb to about 2019). General notes on the study: Changes in the T cell repertoire over the course of pregnancy were examined in this study in women with multiple sclerosis.

This specimen was peripheral blood, taken in the first trimester of pregnancy. This TCR derives from a female donor in good health, enrolled as a control in a pregnancy study.

The CDR3 region has the sequence CASSSAERVRGELFF. The nucleotide sequence is given as TGCGCCAGCAGCTCCGCAGAGCGGGTCCGCGGGGAGCTGTTTTTT. In this chain, TRBV5-1 is recombined with TRBJ2-2; the best D guess is TRBD2, with 6 bases matching. The germline V gene encodes CDR1 SGHRS and CDR2 YFSETQ. The CDR3 contains 15 residues, cysteine and phenylalanine counted. Just CDR3 DNA is preserved here, 45 bases in frame from base 1. Trimming at the junction amounts to 3 bases on V and 7 bases on J, and the germline ends lie 16 bases apart.